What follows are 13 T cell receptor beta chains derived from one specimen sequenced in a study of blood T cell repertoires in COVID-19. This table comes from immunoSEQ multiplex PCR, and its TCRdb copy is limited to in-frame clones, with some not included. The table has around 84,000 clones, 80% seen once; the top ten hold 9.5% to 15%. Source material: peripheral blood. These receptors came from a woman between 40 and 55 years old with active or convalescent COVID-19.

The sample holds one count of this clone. CDR3 in amino acids: CVGRGSNQPQHF. As DNA, the CDR3 is TGTGTGGGTCGGGGGAGCAATCAGCCCCAGCATTTT. The genes are TRBV12-3 or TRBV12-4 and TRBJ1-5; D is possibly TRBD1 (5 bases). The CDR3 sequence is 12 residues long.

As DNA, the CDR3 is TGTGCCAGCAGCTCGACGGGGCGGGGGGGCCAAGAGACCCAGTACTTC. Protein: CASSSTGRGGQETQYF. V is TRBV5-4 and J is TRBJ2-5; 9 bases fit TRBD2. The V and J ends lost 3 bases and 1 base, in that order; junction bases with no gene match: 7. The CDR3 is 16 residues long. The V gene's germline CDR1 is SGHNT and CDR2 YYREEE (reference sequence).

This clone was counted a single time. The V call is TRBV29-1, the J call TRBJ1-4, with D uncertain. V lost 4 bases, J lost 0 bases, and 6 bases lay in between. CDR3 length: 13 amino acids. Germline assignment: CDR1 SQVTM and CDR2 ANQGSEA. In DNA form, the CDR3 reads TGCAGCGTTGCACACGCAACTAATGAAAAACTGTTTTTT. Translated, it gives CSVAHATNEKLFF.

DNA of the CDR3: TGTGCCAGCAGCCCCTGGCCGTGGCTGCGGGAGACCCAGTACTTC. Its translation is CASSPWPWLRETQYF. The V and J genes are TRBV11-2 and TRBJ2-5; D is ambiguous. The ends were cut back, 5 bases at V and 5 bases at J, with 18 bases in the middle. CDR1 is SGHAT and CDR2 is FQNNGV in the germline V gene. This CDR3 region has 15 residues.

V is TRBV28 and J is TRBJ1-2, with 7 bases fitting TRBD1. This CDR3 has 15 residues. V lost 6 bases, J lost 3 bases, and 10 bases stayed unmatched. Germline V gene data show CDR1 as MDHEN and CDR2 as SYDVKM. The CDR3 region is CASSRQGAPDYGYTF. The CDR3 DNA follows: TGTGCCAGCAGCCGACAGGGAGCCCCCGACTATGGCTACACCTTC.

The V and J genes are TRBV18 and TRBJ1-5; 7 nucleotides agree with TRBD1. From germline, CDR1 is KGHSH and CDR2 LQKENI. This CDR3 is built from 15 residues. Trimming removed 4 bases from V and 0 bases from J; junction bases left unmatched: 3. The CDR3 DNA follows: TGTGCCAGCTCACGAGGGACAGTTAGCAATCAGCCCCAGCATTTT. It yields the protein CASSRGTVSNQPQHF.

The CDR3 loop is CASSFTTGTYEQYF. The CDR3 DNA sequence: TGTGCCAGCAGCTTCACTACAGGGACCTACGAGCAGTACTTC. The rearrangement joins TRBV7-2 to TRBJ2-7; possible D gene TRBD1, 6 bases. The CDR3 contains 14 residues. Between the trimmed V and J ends, which lost 3 bases and 2 bases, there was a span of 11 bases. In germline, CDR1 is SGHTA, CDR2 FQGNSA.

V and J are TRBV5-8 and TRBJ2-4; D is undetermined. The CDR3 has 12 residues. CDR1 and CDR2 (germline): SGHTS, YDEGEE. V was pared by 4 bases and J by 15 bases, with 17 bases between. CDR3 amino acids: CASSPSIANTYF. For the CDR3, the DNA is TGTGCCAGCAGCCCGTCGATTGCGAATACGTACTTC.

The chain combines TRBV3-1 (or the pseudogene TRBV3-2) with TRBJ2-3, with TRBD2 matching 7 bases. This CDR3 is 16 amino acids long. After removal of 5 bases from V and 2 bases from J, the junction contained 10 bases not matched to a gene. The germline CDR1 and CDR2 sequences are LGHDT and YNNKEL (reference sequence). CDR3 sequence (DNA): TGTGCCAGCAGCGCCTCGGGCGGGAGCCCCACAGATACGCAGTATTTT. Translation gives CASSASGGSPTDTQYF.

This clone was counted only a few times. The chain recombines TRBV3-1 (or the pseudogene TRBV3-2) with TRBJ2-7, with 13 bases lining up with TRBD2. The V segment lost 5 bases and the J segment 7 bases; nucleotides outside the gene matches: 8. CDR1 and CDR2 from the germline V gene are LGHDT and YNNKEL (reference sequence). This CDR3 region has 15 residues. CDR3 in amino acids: CASSYGLAGALEQYF. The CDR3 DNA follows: TGTGCCAGCAGCTATGGACTAGCGGGAGCCTTGGAGCAGTACTTC.

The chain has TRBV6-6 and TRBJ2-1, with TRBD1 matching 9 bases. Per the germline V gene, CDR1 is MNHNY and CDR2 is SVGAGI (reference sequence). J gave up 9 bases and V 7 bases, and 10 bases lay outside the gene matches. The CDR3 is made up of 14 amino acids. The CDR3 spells CASTKGQGFGEQFF. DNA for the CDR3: TGTGCCAGCACTAAGGGACAGGGCTTCGGTGAGCAGTTCTTC.

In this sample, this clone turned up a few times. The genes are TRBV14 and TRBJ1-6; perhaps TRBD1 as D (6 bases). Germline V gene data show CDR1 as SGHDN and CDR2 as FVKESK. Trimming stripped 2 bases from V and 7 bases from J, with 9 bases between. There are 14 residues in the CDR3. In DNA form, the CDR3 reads TGTGCCAGCAGCCAAACAGGGTGGAATTCACCCCTCCACTTT. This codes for CASSQTGWNSPLHF.

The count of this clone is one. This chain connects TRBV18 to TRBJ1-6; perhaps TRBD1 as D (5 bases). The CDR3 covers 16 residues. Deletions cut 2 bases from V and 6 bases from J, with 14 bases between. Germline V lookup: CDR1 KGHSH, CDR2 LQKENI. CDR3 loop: CASSPSAAQGNSPLHF. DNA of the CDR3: TGTGCCAGCTCACCATCGGCGGCCCAGGGTAATTCACCCCTCCACTTT.